Each of the 14 T cell receptor beta chains below was sequenced from the same sample in a study of T-cell memory formation after mild COVID-19. Each CDR3 protein gets one entry after TCRdb re-called the 5' RACE reads with MiXCR. The table includes roughly 450,000 distinct CDR3 sequences, roughly 20% detected once. The specimen sequenced was PBMCs or a T cell subset sorted from them (not recorded which). Source of these receptors: an adult woman who had mild COVID-19 (a few samples of this study predate the infection). Cell type and time point are not known.

This clonotype has more than one count but fewer than ten. V usage is TRBV3-1 and J usage is TRBJ1-1, with D hard to call. V was cut by 1 base and J by 1 base, with 4 bases left in between. Germline V lookup: CDR1 LGHDT, CDR2 YNNKEL (reference sequence). The CDR3 is 13 residues long. The CDR3 DNA follows: TGTGCCAGCAGCCAAGCAGAGAACACTGAAGCTTTCTTT. Its translation: CASSQAENTEAFF.

The V call is TRBV27, the J call TRBJ2-7; no clear D. CDR3 size: 13 residues. V lost 6 bases and J 3 bases, leaving 12 bases between the germline ends. CDR1 is MNHEY and CDR2 is SMNVEV in the germline V gene (reference sequence). The CDR3 spells CASSPYGDYEQYF. In DNA form, the CDR3 reads TGTGCCAGCAGCCCTTATGGGGACTACGAGCAGTACTTC.

V gene TRBV10-3 combines with J gene TRBJ2-5; TRBD2 matches at 16 bases. Germline V gene lookup returns CDR1 ENHRY and CDR2 SYGVKD. Trimming cost V 4 bases and J 2 bases; bases outside gene matches: 7. The CDR3 loop spans 18 amino acids. CDR3: CAISAGTSGRAGQETQYF. DNA of the CDR3: TGTGCCATCAGTGCAGGGACTAGCGGGAGGGCCGGTCAAGAGACCCAGTACTTC.

The V call is TRBV5-1, the J call TRBJ2-5; 10 nucleotides agree with TRBD1. Trimming at V came to 3 bases and at J to 5 bases, leaving 7 bases not matched to a gene. The CDR3 spans 15 residues. Germline-derived CDR1 and CDR2 are SGHRS and YFSETQ. Here the CDR3 reads CASSSGTGVGETQYF. The CDR3 bases are TGCGCCAGCAGCTCCGGGACAGGGGTCGGGGAGACCCAGTACTTC. Variable domain in full (rest from reference TRBV5-1 and TRBJ2-5): KAGVTQTPRYLIKTRGQQVTLSCSPISGHRSVSWYQQTPGQGLQFLFEYFSETQRNKGNFPGRFSGRQFSNSRSEMNVSTLELGDSALYLCASSSGTGVGETQYFGPGTRLLVL.

The chain employs TRBV24-1 and TRBJ1-2; no clear D. V shed 2 bases and J shed 2 bases, with 2 bases lying between them. This CDR3 region has 12 residues. Germline V gives CDR1 KGHDR, CDR2 SFDVKD. As DNA, the CDR3 is TGTGCCACCAGTGATTCGAACTATGGCTACACCTTC. Translated, it gives CATSDSNYGYTF.

This clonotype appeared a few times. V gene TRBV7-3 combines with J gene TRBJ2-3; D is perhaps TRBD1 (5 bases). The length of the CDR3 is 16 residues. V was clipped by 3 bases and J by 0 bases, with 13 bases between them. Germline CDR1 and CDR2: SGHTA and FQGTGA. CDR3 in DNA: TGTGCCAGCAGCTTTACAGGTCAATCTAGCACAGATACGCAGTATTTT. Amino acids: CASSFTGQSSTDTQYF.

This clonotype was counted many times. This chain links TRBV5-1 with TRBJ2-5, with 8 bases matching TRBD2. The V gene's germline CDR1 is SGHRS and CDR2 YFSETQ. The V gene end was trimmed by 0 bases and the J gene end by 4 bases; junction bases not matched to a gene: 8. This CDR3 has 16 amino acids. The CDR3 bases are TGCGCCAGCAGCTTGGGACCAGCGGGAGTGTTAGAGACCCAGTACTTC. Translation gives CASSLGPAGVLETQYF. The complete variable domain, with remaining parts taken from reference TRBV5-1 and TRBJ2-5, reads KAGVTQTPRYLIKTRGQQVTLSCSPISGHRSVSWYQQTPGQGLQFLFEYFSETQRNKGNFPGRFSGRQFSNSRSEMNVSTLELGDSALYLCASSLGPAGVLETQYFGPGTRLLVL.

This clonotype was detected ten times or more. The chain uses TRBV4-1 and TRBJ2-3; 14 positions agree with TRBD2. Germline CDR1 MGHRA, CDR2 YSYEKL. V gave up 1 base and J gave up 8 bases; unmatched junction bases: 5. CDR3 size: 16 residues. CDR3 sequence: CASSQVTSGGAGTQYF. The CDR3, as DNA: TGCGCCAGCAGCCAAGTGACTAGCGGGGGGGCTGGTACGCAGTATTTT.

The table lists this clonotype with a few counts. In DNA, the CDR3 is TGTGCCAGCAGCGTAGGGTCAGGGGATCCTGAAGCTTTCTTT. The encoded protein is CASSVGSGDPEAFF. The chain uses TRBV9 and TRBJ1-1; possible D gene TRBD1, 6 bases. The CDR3 has 14 residues. Germline V gene data show CDR1 as SGDLS and CDR2 as YYNGEE. V was shortened by 0 bases and J by 6 bases, with 12 bases between the two germline ends.

The V gene is TRBV6-1, the J gene TRBJ1-4; 7 nucleotides line up with TRBD1. This CDR3 contains 14 residues. The ends lost 6 bases at V and 4 bases at J; junction bases unmatched: 5. Germline CDR1 and CDR2: MNHNS and SASEGT. Here the CDR3 DNA reads TGTGCCAGCAGAGAGGACAGGCTTAATGAAAAACTGTTTTTT. This gives the protein CASREDRLNEKLFF.

The V gene is TRBV14, the J gene TRBJ1-1; D uncertain. This CDR3 is built from 14 residues. V shed 4 bases and J shed 1 base, with 10 bases lying between them. Germline CDR1 is SGHDN and CDR2 is FVKESK. For the CDR3, the DNA is TGTGCCAGCAGCCGGAACTTAAGGAACACTGAAGCTTTCTTT. Amino acids: CASSRNLRNTEAFF.

This chain links TRBV21-1 with TRBJ2-3. TRBV21-1 counts as a pseudogene. The CDR3 totals 15 residues. Here the CDR3 reads CASSKEALDTDTQYF. The DNA of the CDR3 is TGTGCCAGCAGCAAAGAGGCCCTAGACACAGATACGCAGTATTTT.

The chain is built from TRBV30 and TRBJ2-2; D ambiguous. V gave up 0 bases and J gave up 6 bases, with 11 bases separating them. Germline loops: CDR1 GTSNPN, CDR2 SVGIG (reference sequence). CDR3 size: 14 residues. CDR3 region: CAWSVLGVAGELFF. The CDR3 bases are TGTGCCTGGAGTGTACTTGGAGTTGCCGGGGAGCTGTTTTTT.

The J gene is TRBJ2-5, the V gene TRBV10-3; tentatively, D is TRBD2 (7 bases). The germline gives CDR1 ENHRY, CDR2 SYGVKD. Trimming stripped 4 bases from V and 1 base from J, with 13 bases between. CDR3 size: 15 residues. CDR3 amino acids: CAISGQAGAQETQYF. DNA for the CDR3: TGTGCCATCAGTGGACAGGCGGGGGCCCAAGAGACCCAGTACTTC.